Sequencing of this T cell receptor (beta chain) was carried out in a study of blood T cell repertoires in COVID-19. Study details: From the United States, Italy and Spain came samples of acute and convalescent COVID-19. Sources were T cells, B-cell-depleted T cells, or PBMCs; the material itself was cDNA or gDNA.

The CDR3 has 20 residues. In the original analysis: Amplification from reference gene primers served as the basis for estimated nucleated cell counts. The repertoire was sequenced with immunoSEQ multiplex PCR; TCRdb's copy has only in-frame clones and lacks some. D and trimming were read from the DNA, whereas the V and J calls and clone size are those reported in that table. The table lists some 100,000 clones, around 88% of them singletons. The rearrangement uses TRBV21-1 and TRBJ2-7; the DNA was not used to check the table's D call, TRBD2. TRBV21-1 is given as a pseudogene. The TCR comes from a woman aged 70 to 79 with acute or convalescent COVID-19. Specimen: peripheral blood. CDR3 nucleotide sequence: TGTGCCAGCAGCAAAGTTTCTTATATAGCCGGTTTCCGATGGACCTACGAGCAGTACTTC. It is translated as CASSKVSYIAGFRWTYEQYF.